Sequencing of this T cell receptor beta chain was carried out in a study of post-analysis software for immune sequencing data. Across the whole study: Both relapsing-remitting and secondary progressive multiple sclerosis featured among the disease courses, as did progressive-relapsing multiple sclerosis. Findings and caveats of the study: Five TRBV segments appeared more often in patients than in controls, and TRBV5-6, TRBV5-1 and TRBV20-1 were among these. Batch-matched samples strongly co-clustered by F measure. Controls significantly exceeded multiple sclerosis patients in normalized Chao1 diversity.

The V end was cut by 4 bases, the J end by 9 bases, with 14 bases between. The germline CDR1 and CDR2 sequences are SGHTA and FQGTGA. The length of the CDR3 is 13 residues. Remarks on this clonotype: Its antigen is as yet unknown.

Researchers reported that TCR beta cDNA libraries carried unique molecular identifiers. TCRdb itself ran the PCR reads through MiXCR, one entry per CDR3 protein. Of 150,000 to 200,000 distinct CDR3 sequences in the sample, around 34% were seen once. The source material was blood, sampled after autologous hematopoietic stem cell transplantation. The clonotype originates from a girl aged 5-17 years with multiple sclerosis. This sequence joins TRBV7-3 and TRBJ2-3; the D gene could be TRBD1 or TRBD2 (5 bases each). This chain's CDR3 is CASSSGPPGTQYF. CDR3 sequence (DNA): TGTGCCAGCAGCTCGGGACCCCCGGGGACGCAGTATTTT.